Listed below are T cell receptor beta chains from one sample, sequenced in a study of post-analysis software for immune sequencing data. TCRdb recomputed calls from the PCR reads with MiXCR, one row per CDR3 protein. This table holds fewer than 600,000 distinct CDR3 sequences, under 55% found once. The sequenced sample was blood. The receptors originated from a girl under 18 with multiple sclerosis. CDR3s include the opening cysteine and the closing phenylalanine or tryptophan. D genes are given only for firm matches. The size entry is marked missing in some rows and otherwise reads once, few, many or a size class.

j_gene: TRBJ1-1
v_gene: TRBV24-1
d_gene: .
abundance: few
CDR3nt: TGTGCCACCAGACCGGGGGCTATGAACACTGAAGCTTTCTTT
CDR3aa: CATRPGAMNTEAFF

j_gene: TRBJ1-4
v_gene: TRBV12-3/TRBV12-4
d_gene: TRBD1
abundance: few
CDR3nt: TGTGCCAGCAGCCCGCGTCGATTTGAGACAGGGAATGAAAAACTGTTTTTT
CDR3aa: CASSPRRFETGNEKLFF

j_gene: TRBJ2-1
v_gene: TRBV9
d_gene: TRBD2
abundance: few
CDR3nt: TGTGCCAGCAGCGTAGGGACTAGCGTCTCCTACAATGAGCAGTTCTTC
CDR3aa: CASSVGTSVSYNEQFF

j_gene: TRBJ2-7
v_gene: TRBV29-1
d_gene: .
abundance: .
CDR3nt: TGCAGCGTTGTTAGGGGCGGCTACGAGCAGTACTTC
CDR3aa: CSVVRGGYEQYF

j_gene: TRBJ2-5
v_gene: TRBV15
d_gene: .
abundance: .
CDR3nt: TGTGCCACCAGCGTAACAGGGATAACCCACCGAGAGACCCAGTACTTC
CDR3aa: CATSVTGITHRETQYF

j_gene: TRBJ2-7
v_gene: TRBV29-1
d_gene: .
abundance: .
CDR3nt: TGCAGCGTAATCCCCGACGGTTCCTACGAGCAGTACTTC
CDR3aa: CSVIPDGSYEQYF

j_gene: TRBJ2-2
v_gene: TRBV5-1
d_gene: TRBD2
abundance: few
CDR3nt: TGCGCCAGCAGCTTGGAGGGACTAGCGGACCACGGGGAGCTGTTTTTT
CDR3aa: CASSLEGLADHGELFF

j_gene: TRBJ2-7
v_gene: TRBV29-1
d_gene: TRBD1
abundance: .
CDR3nt: TGCAGCGTCGGGACAGGGGTTACCTACGAGCAGTACTTC
CDR3aa: CSVGTGVTYEQYF

j_gene: TRBJ2-1
v_gene: TRBV5-5
d_gene: .
abundance: few
CDR3nt: TGTGCCAGCAGCTTTTCTCTAGAGGTGGGCAATGAGCAGTTCTTC
CDR3aa: CASSFSLEVGNEQFF

j_gene: TRBJ2-1
v_gene: TRBV20-1
d_gene: .
abundance: .
CDR3nt: TGCAGTGCTAGAGTCCCCATGATAAGGGCTGGGCAGTTCTTC
CDR3aa: CSARVPMIRAGQFF

j_gene: TRBJ1-1
v_gene: TRBV20-1
d_gene: .
abundance: .
CDR3nt: TGCAGTCCCCGAACTGAAGCTTTCTTT
CDR3aa: CSPRTEAFF

j_gene: TRBJ1-2
v_gene: TRBV12-3/TRBV12-4
d_gene: .
abundance: .
CDR3nt: TGTGCCAGCAGTTTCGGGGTAACGGGCTACACCTTC
CDR3aa: CASSFGVTGYTF

j_gene: TRBJ2-7
v_gene: TRBV20-1
d_gene: TRBD2
abundance: .
CDR3nt: TGCAGTGCTAGAGATCGACTAGCGGGAGGGCCCTCCAAGTACGAGCAGTACTTC
CDR3aa: CSARDRLAGGPSKYEQYF

j_gene: TRBJ2-1
v_gene: TRBV3-1
d_gene: .
abundance: .
CDR3nt: TGTGCCAGCAGCCAAGACCCACTAGCTTCCGATGAGCAGTTCTTC
CDR3aa: CASSQDPLASDEQFF

j_gene: TRBJ2-7
v_gene: TRBV7-9
d_gene: .
abundance: .
CDR3nt: TGTGCCACCAGTGGCCAAGTAGGTGGCTACGAGCAGTACTTC
CDR3aa: CATSGQVGGYEQYF

j_gene: TRBJ2-1
v_gene: TRBV25-1
d_gene: TRBD2
abundance: few
CDR3nt: TGTGCCAGCAGTGAATTCGGGACTAGCGGGAGTAATGAGCAGTTCTTC
CDR3aa: CASSEFGTSGSNEQFF

j_gene: TRBJ2-7
v_gene: TRBV28
d_gene: TRBD2
abundance: .
CDR3nt: TGTGCCAGCAGGGTACCGGCGGGAGGGCCCTACGAGCAGTACTTC
CDR3aa: CASRVPAGGPYEQYF

j_gene: TRBJ2-5
v_gene: TRBV5-1
d_gene: .
abundance: few
CDR3nt: TGCGCCAGCAGCTTGCGGGAGCCCTTTCGAGAGACCCAGTACTTC
CDR3aa: CASSLREPFRETQYF

j_gene: TRBJ2-1
v_gene: TRBV4-2
d_gene: .
abundance: few
CDR3nt: TGTGCCAGCAGCCAAGATTCGGCTCTTAAGCAGTTCTTC
CDR3aa: CASSQDSALKQFF

j_gene: TRBJ2-4
v_gene: TRBV5-1
d_gene: TRBD1
abundance: .
CDR3nt: TGCGCCAGCAGCGATGGGAGGACAGGGACTCCGAGAGAGCAGTACTTC
CDR3aa: CASSDGRTGTPREQYF

j_gene: TRBJ1-2
v_gene: TRBV25-1
d_gene: .
abundance: .
CDR3nt: TGTGCCAGCAGTGAATACGGTATGAGGGACCACTATGGCTACACCTTC
CDR3aa: CASSEYGMRDHYGYTF

j_gene: TRBJ1-1
v_gene: TRBV20-1
d_gene: .
abundance: .
CDR3nt: TGCAGTGCTAGAGATGGGGGGGCTCTTTCCACTGAAGCTTTCTTT
CDR3aa: CSARDGGALSTEAFF

j_gene: TRBJ1-5
v_gene: TRBV12-3/TRBV12-4
d_gene: .
abundance: .
CDR3nt: TGTGCCAGCAGTTCGCCCGGTGCCGGGGGGCGGGTCAATCAGCCCCAGCATTTT
CDR3aa: CASSSPGAGGRVNQPQHF

j_gene: TRBJ1-2
v_gene: TRBV28
d_gene: .
abundance: .
CDR3nt: TGTGCCAGCAGTTTTAGTAATGCCTATGGCTACACCTTC
CDR3aa: CASSFSNAYGYTF

j_gene: TRBJ2-7
v_gene: TRBV12-3/TRBV12-4
d_gene: .
abundance: many
CDR3nt: TGTGCCAGCAGTTTAAGTCCGCGGTACGAGCAGTACTTC
CDR3aa: CASSLSPRYEQYF

j_gene: TRBJ1-4
v_gene: TRBV5-1
d_gene: .
abundance: few
CDR3nt: TGCGCCAGCAGCTTGCAGGGAGGGGAAAAACGGTTTTTT
CDR3aa: CASSLQGGEKRFF

j_gene: TRBJ2-3
v_gene: TRBV5-1
d_gene: TRBD2
abundance: .
CDR3nt: TGCGCCAGCAGCGCAGGACTAGCGGGAGGAGGAGATACGCAGTATTTT
CDR3aa: CASSAGLAGGGDTQYF

j_gene: TRBJ1-5
v_gene: TRBV10-3
d_gene: TRBD1
abundance: many
CDR3nt: TGTGCCATCAGTGAAGGGACAGGGAATCAGCCCCAGCATTTT
CDR3aa: CAISEGTGNQPQHF

j_gene: TRBJ2-5
v_gene: TRBV18
d_gene: .
abundance: .
CDR3nt: TGTGCCAGCTCACCACCGGGGGCCCAAGAGACCCAGTACTTC
CDR3aa: CASSPPGAQETQYF